These 27 T cell receptor beta chains share one sample of origin, sequenced in a study of blood T cell repertoires in COVID-19. Profiling relied on immunoSEQ multiplex PCR, and the TCRdb table lists in-frame clones only, not all of them. This sample carries about 40,000 clones, about 85% of them seen once, and the ten largest clones take more than 15%. Specimen: peripheral blood. The receptors here all came from a man aged 50-60 years in a cohort sampled during active COVID-19.

The J gene is TRBJ2-1, the V gene TRBV6-4, with a possible D match to TRBD2 (6 bases). The CDR3 sequence is 15 residues long. The V end was cut by 2 bases, the J end by 0 bases, with 8 bases between. The V gene's germline CDR1 is MRHNA and CDR2 SNTAGT. The CDR3 region has the DNA TGTGCCAGCAGTGACGCGGGAAGCTCCTACAATGAGCAGTTCTTC. This gives the protein CASSDAGSSYNEQFF.

The chain is built from TRBV13 and TRBJ2-1; 7 nucleotides line up with TRBD1. Trimming at V came to 6 bases and at J to 6 bases, leaving 5 bases not matched to a gene. Germline V gives CDR1 PRHDT, CDR2 FYEKMQ (reference sequence). This CDR3 is 13 amino acids long. The CDR3 DNA reads TGTGCCAGCAGATCCGGACAGGTCAATGAGCAGTTCTTC. Translation gives CASRSGQVNEQFF.

The chain uses TRBV3-1 (or the pseudogene TRBV3-2) and TRBJ1-4; 7 positions agree with TRBD1. Germline loops: CDR1 LGHDT, CDR2 YNNKEL (reference sequence). Trimming removed 5 bases from V and 4 bases from J; junction bases left unmatched: 7. This CDR3 is 15 amino acids long. In DNA, the CDR3 is TGTGCCAGCAGCGTACGACAGGGCCTTAATGAAAAACTGTTTTTT. Residues: CASSVRQGLNEKLFF.

The chain combines TRBV18 with TRBJ2-7; TRBD1 matches at 12 bases. CDR1 is KGHSH and CDR2 is LQKENI in the germline V gene. Trimming cost V 0 bases and J 2 bases; bases outside gene matches: 23. The CDR3 extends over 23 amino acids. The CDR3 sequence is CASSPPPGTGGARLAGATYEQYV. The CDR3 DNA reads TGTGCCAGCTCACCACCCCCCGGGACAGGGGGCGCGAGGCTAGCGGGAGCCACCTACGAGCAGTACGTC.

This chain connects TRBV7-9 to TRBJ2-1; TRBD2 agrees at 8 bases. Trimming at V came to 2 bases and at J to 9 bases, leaving 6 bases not matched to a gene. CDR1 and CDR2 (germline): SEHNR, FQNEAQ (reference sequence). CDR3 size: 14 residues. Written as DNA, the CDR3 is TGTGCCAGCAGCTTACGAACTAGCGGCAGTGAGCAGTTCTTC. Translation: CASSLRTSGSEQFF. Variable domain in full (rest from reference TRBV7-9 and TRBJ2-1): DTGVSQNPRHKITKRGQNVTFRCDPISEHNRLYWYRQTLGQGPEFLTYFQNEAQLEKSRLLSDRFSAERPKGSFSTLEIQRTEQGDSAMYLCASSLRTSGSEQFFGPGTRLTVL.

The chain links TRBV6-5 to TRBJ1-3; TRBD1 matches at 9 bases. J lost 0 bases, V lost 6 bases, and 3 bases had no gene match. The V gene's germline CDR1 is MNHEY and CDR2 SVGAGI. The CDR3 runs 15 residues. The CDR3 coding sequence is TGTGCCAGCAGCCGGGACAGGGCCTCTGGAAACACCATATATTTT. Its translation is CASSRDRASGNTIYF.

The rearrangement uses TRBV4-1 and TRBJ1-1; a possible D gene is TRBD1 (6 bases). V lost 2 bases to trimming and J lost 3 bases, with 19 bases between them. The germline V gene has CDR1 MGHRA and CDR2 YSYEKL. The CDR3 runs to 17 residues. In nucleotides, the CDR3 is TGCGCCAGCAGCCAACGCTTAAACAGGGCGTGGGACACTGAAGCTTTCTTT. It codes for CASSQRLNRAWDTEAFF.

The CDR3 protein is CASSPGTSGARLDEQYF. The DNA for the CDR3 is TGTGCCAGCAGTCCCGGGACTAGCGGGGCCCGCTTGGACGAGCAGTACTTC. This chain joins TRBV27 and TRBJ2-7; 13 nucleotides agree with TRBD2. The CDR3 loop spans 17 amino acids. Germline CDR1 is MNHEY and CDR2 is SMNVEV (reference sequence). V lost 5 bases, J lost 5 bases, and 12 bases stayed unmatched.

This sequence joins TRBV3-1 (or the pseudogene TRBV3-2) and TRBJ2-1; 7 nucleotides agree with TRBD2. Losses at the gene ends were 2 bases for V and 7 bases for J; bases not matched to a gene: 17. There are 18 residues in the CDR3. Per the germline V gene, CDR1 is LGHDT and CDR2 is YNNKEL (reference sequence). CDR3 in DNA: TGTGCCAGCAGCCAACCTACCCGTCGGGGGGACGTGGATAATGAGCAGTTCTTC. This sequence encodes CASSQPTRRGDVDNEQFF.

The CDR3 nucleotides read TGTGCCAGCAGCACCCCCAGGTGGAGAGGGCTGAGGAGGGGCTTGTTTCAGCCCCAGCATTTT. This encodes CASSTPRWRGLRRGLFQPQHF. The chain is built from TRBV21-1 and TRBJ1-5. TRBV21-1 is flagged as a pseudogene. The CDR3 totals 21 residues.

The chain's CDR3 is CASRRGDSYYNEQFF. CDR3 nucleotide sequence: TGTGCCAGCAGGCGCGGCGACTCCTACTACAATGAGCAGTTCTTC. The genes are TRBV6-5 and TRBJ2-1; D uncertain. There are 15 residues in the CDR3. Germline CDR1 is MNHEY and CDR2 is SVGAGI. V gave up 6 bases and J gave up 3 bases, with 15 bases separating them.

J is TRBJ2-1 and V is TRBV10-3; D uncertain. V lost 0 bases to trimming and J lost 7 bases, with 7 bases between them. Looked up from germline, CDR1 is ENHRY and CDR2 is SYGVKD. The CDR3 extends over 13 amino acids. DNA for the CDR3: TGTGCCATCAGTGAGTCGAACTTAAATGAGCAGTTCTTC. Amino acid sequence: CAISESNLNEQFF.

The chain is built from TRBV30 and TRBJ1-1, with D tentatively TRBD1 (5 bases). In germline, CDR1 is GTSNPN, CDR2 SVGIG (reference sequence). The CDR3 runs to 16 residues. V dropped 1 base and J dropped 4 bases, with 19 bases sitting between them. In DNA, the CDR3 is TGTGCCTGGAGTGGAGGGGAGGCGAGTCTAGTCACTGAAGCTTTCTTT. Its translation: CAWSGGEASLVTEAFF.

CDR3 sequence reads: CASSWGDRYTGELFF. CDR3 coding DNA: TGTGCCAGCAGCTGGGGGGACAGGTACACCGGGGAGCTGTTTTTT. The chain uses TRBV5-4 and TRBJ2-2, with 8 bases that match TRBD1. Germline V lookup: CDR1 SGHNT, CDR2 YYREEE (reference sequence). Trimming removed 3 bases from V and 3 bases from J; junction bases left unmatched: 4. This CDR3 has 15 amino acids.

This chain joins TRBV9 and TRBJ2-1, with TRBD2 matching over 14 bases. The V segment lost 4 bases and the J segment 8 bases; nucleotides outside the gene matches: 5. Germline-derived CDR1 and CDR2 are SGDLS and YYNGEE. This CDR3 spans 15 amino acids. The DNA of the CDR3 is TGTGCCAGCAGCCTCGGGACTAGCGGGGGAGATGAGCAGTTCTTC. It translates to CASSLGTSGGDEQFF.

This clone has just one count. The V call is TRBV5-1, the J call TRBJ2-7, with 11 bases fitting TRBD2. Per the germline V gene, CDR1 is SGHRS and CDR2 is YFSETQ. The CDR3 covers 14 residues. The V and J ends lost 4 bases and 5 bases, in that order; junction bases with no gene match: 5. CDR3 loop: CASSTGTSGNEQYV. CDR3 nucleotides: TGCGCCAGCAGCACCGGGACTAGCGGAAACGAGCAGTACGTC.

The chain joins TRBV5-1 to TRBJ2-3; TRBD2 matches at 11 bases. V lost 4 bases, J lost 6 bases, and 4 bases stayed unmatched. CDR1 SGHRS and CDR2 YFSETQ come from the germline V gene. The CDR3 covers 14 residues. DNA for the CDR3: TGCGCCAGCAGCGTGGGACTAGCGGCCGATACGCAGTATTTT. Its protein is CASSVGLAADTQYF.

The V call is TRBV12-3 or TRBV12-4, the J call TRBJ2-2; a weak D match, TRBD1 (6 bases). The CDR3 is made up of 13 amino acids. V lost 10 bases and J 1 base, leaving 10 bases between the germline ends. The CDR3 loop is CATTTGNTGELFF. The CDR3 DNA follows: TGTGCCACAACGACAGGGAACACCGGGGAGCTGTTTTTT.

The chain has TRBV4-3 and TRBJ2-2; possibly TRBD2 for D (5 bases). CDR1 LGHNA and CDR2 YSLEER come from the germline V gene. The germline V and J ends were trimmed by 1 base and 0 bases, with 9 bases remaining between them. The CDR3 contains 16 residues. In DNA, the CDR3 is TGCGCCAGCAGCCAAGGGACCGGGGCGAACACCGGGGAGCTGTTTTTT. This encodes CASSQGTGANTGELFF.

As DNA, the CDR3 is TGTGCCAGCAGCTTTGCCGGGTACACAGATACGCAGTATTTT. Amino acids: CASSFAGYTDTQYF. The rearrangement links TRBV7-8 to TRBJ2-3; no clear D. This CDR3 comprises 14 residues. Germline V gene data show CDR1 as SGHVS and CDR2 as FQNEAQ. Trimming shortened V by 3 bases and J by 2 bases, and 9 bases separated the two germline ends. Full variable domain (outside the CDR3, taken from reference TRBV7-8 and TRBJ2-3): GAGVSQSPRYKVAKRGQDVALRCDPISGHVSLFWYQQALGQGPEFLTYFQNEAQLDKSGLPSDRFFAERPEGSVSTLKIQRTQQEDSAVYLCASSFAGYTDTQYFGPGTRLTVL.

This chain links TRBV5-1 with TRBJ2-7, with 12 bases lining up with TRBD1. The trim removed 5 bases at V and 2 bases at J, leaving 5 bases unmatched. The CDR3 has 15 amino acids. Per germline, CDR1 SGHRS and CDR2 YFSETQ. The CDR3 loop is CASSSGTGGPYEQYF. The DNA of the CDR3 is TGCGCCAGCAGTTCCGGGACAGGGGGCCCCTACGAGCAGTACTTC.

As regards this clone: An end of the junction does not agree with germline; a read error may underlie this. Other DNA sequences in the sample encode the same CDR3. The chain combines TRBV6-5 with TRBJ1-1; TRBD1 agrees at 7 bases. This CDR3 contains 15 residues. CDR1 and CDR2 from the germline V gene are MNHEY and SVGAGI. The CDR3 DNA is TGTGCCAGCACCAAAGAGGGGACAGCGAACACTGAAGCCTTCTTT. Its translation: CASTKEGTANTEAFF.

The rearrangement uses TRBV7-6 and TRBJ1-5; D remains unclear. CDR3 length equals 15 residues. The germline V gene encodes CDR1 SGHVS and CDR2 FNYEAQ. V lost 4 bases, J lost 7 bases, and 17 bases lay in between. CDR3: CASSSEPAAQQPQHF. In DNA form, the CDR3 reads TGTGCCAGCAGCTCAGAACCGGCGGCTCAGCAGCCCCAGCATTTT.

J is TRBJ2-5 and V is TRBV5-1; weak D call: TRBD1 (5 bases). The V and J ends lost 5 bases and 4 bases respectively, with 21 bases between them. CDR3 length: 16 residues. From germline, CDR1 is SGHRS and CDR2 YFSETQ. This chain's CDR3 is CASSPNYVGRGETQYF. The CDR3, as DNA: TGCGCCAGCAGTCCCAACTACGTGGGGCGAGGAGAGACCCAGTACTTC.

The chain uses TRBV6-5 and TRBJ1-1, with TRBD1 matching 7 bases. V lost 0 bases, J lost 5 bases, and 9 bases stayed unmatched. The germline V gene encodes CDR1 MNHEY and CDR2 SVGAGI. This CDR3 has 16 residues. The CDR3 sequence: CASSYSWAGGLTEAFF. The CDR3 region has the DNA TGTGCCAGCAGTTACTCTTGGGCAGGGGGTCTTACTGAAGCTTTCTTT.

The chain employs TRBV13 and TRBJ1-1, with D possibly TRBD1 on 5 matching bases. This CDR3 region has 14 residues. The V gene lost 10 bases and the J gene lost 3 bases, with 18 bases spanning the gap. Germline lookup yields CDR1 PRHDT and CDR2 FYEKMQ (reference sequence). The CDR3 region has the DNA TGTGCCACTTCCCGGGGGGGTCGTGACACTGAAGCTTTCTTT. Protein sequence: CATSRGGRDTEAFF.

The CDR3 DNA follows: TGTGCCAGCAGTGACTTGGACCGATTTGGGACTAACGAGCAGTACTTC. It yields the protein CASSDLDRFGTNEQYF. The chain links TRBV2 to TRBJ2-7; 7 nucleotides line up with TRBD2. This CDR3 comprises 16 residues. CDR1 and CDR2 (germline): SNHLY, FYNNEI. The V segment lost 3 bases and the J segment 5 bases; nucleotides outside the gene matches: 13.